Each of the 22 T cell receptor beta chains below was sequenced from the same sample in a study of PD-1 blockade in mismatch repair-deficient tumors. The protocol was immunoSEQ multiplex PCR, while the TCRdb copy is restricted to in-frame clones and leaves out a portion. This table holds some 110,000 clones, around 80% found once. Sequenced material: peripheral blood, taken roughly 13 months after starting pembrolizumab. The receptors were sampled from an adult with mismatch repair-deficient cancer.

The chain recombines TRBV10-3 with TRBJ1-2; 7 bases agree with TRBD1. The germline V gene has CDR1 ENHRY and CDR2 SYGVKD. The CDR3 is 14 residues long. Trimming at V came to 2 bases and at J to 6 bases, leaving 6 bases not matched to a gene. CDR3 amino acids: CAISEVQGLNGYTF. The DNA of the CDR3 is TGTGCCATCAGTGAGGTACAGGGGCTTAATGGCTACACCTTC.

The genes are TRBV7-9 and TRBJ1-3; D gene uncertain. The germline gives CDR1 SEHNR, CDR2 FQNEAQ (reference sequence). With 5 bases removed from V and 0 bases from J, the gap between germline ends came to 11 bases. This CDR3 contains 15 residues. The CDR3 loop reads CASSPGESSGNTIYF. In nucleotides, the CDR3 is TGTGCCAGCAGCCCCGGGGAGAGCTCTGGAAACACCATATATTTT. Drawing the rest from reference TRBV7-9 and TRBJ1-3, the complete variable domain is DTGVSQNPRHKITKRGQNVTFRCDPISEHNRLYWYRQTLGQGPEFLTYFQNEAQLEKSRLLSDRFSAERPKGSFSTLEIQRTEQGDSAMYLCASSPGESSGNTIYFGEGSWLTVV.

This chain joins TRBV29-1 and TRBJ2-3; D not resolved. The CDR3 is 13 residues long. Trimming stripped 5 bases from V and 5 bases from J, with 14 bases between. From germline, CDR1 is SQVTM and CDR2 ANQGSEA. The CDR3 protein is CSVSLTIRDTQYF. CDR3 DNA: TGCAGCGTTTCCCTGACAATAAGAGATACGCAGTATTTT.

This clone was detected only a few times. The J gene is TRBJ2-7, the V gene TRBV5-6, with 11 bases aligning to TRBD2. This CDR3 region has 15 residues. V dropped 0 bases and J dropped 3; count of bases not matched to a gene: 2. Germline CDR1 and CDR2: SGHDT and YYEEEE. This CDR3 is CASSLGLAGIYEQYF. CDR3 coding DNA: TGTGCCAGCAGCTTGGGACTAGCGGGAATCTACGAGCAGTACTTC.

The chain links TRBV5-4 to TRBJ1-2; 8 bases align to TRBD1. The CDR3 is made up of 15 amino acids. The germline gives CDR1 SGHNT, CDR2 YYREEE (reference sequence). Germline trimming cut 4 bases from V and 0 bases from J; bases unmatched to any gene: 5. CDR3 DNA: TGTGCCAGCAGCGGAGGGACAGGCACTAACTATGGCTACACCTTC. It yields the protein CASSGGTGTNYGYTF.

The rearrangement links TRBV10-3 to TRBJ2-7; no definite D call. The V gene lost 6 bases and the J gene lost 1 base, with 7 bases spanning the gap. The length of the CDR3 is 12 residues. Per germline, CDR1 ENHRY and CDR2 SYGVKD. In nucleotides, the CDR3 is TGTGCCATCAGGGGGTCATCCTACGAGCAGTACTTC. Translation gives CAIRGSSYEQYF.

The rearrangement joins TRBV30 to TRBJ2-1; no clear D gene. V shed 2 bases and J shed 7 bases, with 9 bases lying between them. This CDR3 region has 12 residues. The V gene's germline CDR1 is GTSNPN and CDR2 SVGIG (reference sequence). CDR3: CAWSTEENEQFF. CDR3 bases: TGTGCCTGGAGTACAGAGGAAAATGAGCAGTTCTTC.

The genes are TRBV7-2 and TRBJ1-3, with no clear D. Looked up from germline, CDR1 is SGHTA and CDR2 is FQGNSA. The V end was cut by 5 bases, the J end by 3 bases, with 11 bases between. This CDR3 contains 14 residues. The CDR3 DNA follows: TGTGCCAGCAGCCAGACCTTGCTTGGAAACACCATATATTTT. As protein: CASSQTLLGNTIYF.

The gene calls are TRBV10-3 and TRBJ2-7, with D possibly being TRBD1 or TRBD2 (5 bases each). CDR1 is ENHRY, CDR2 SYGVKD, per germline. V was trimmed by 5 bases and J by 7 bases, leaving 9 bases between them. This CDR3 has 11 residues. The CDR3 nucleotides read TGTGCCATCAGTCGGGACGTGGAGCAGTACTTC. It encodes CAISRDVEQYF.

This clone was found once. The rearrangement links TRBV30 to TRBJ2-7, with D tentatively TRBD2 (5 bases). With 2 bases removed from V and 0 bases from J, the gap between germline ends came to 8 bases. Germline V gives CDR1 GTSNPN, CDR2 SVGIG (reference sequence). The CDR3 is made up of 13 amino acids. The CDR3 DNA sequence: TGTGCCTGGAGTAGAGGGTCCTCCTACGAGCAGTACTTC. Translation: CAWSRGSSYEQYF.

This clone showed up just a few times. This chain uses TRBV7-2 with TRBJ1-4, with D unclear. This CDR3 is 14 amino acids long. Trimming shortened V by 5 bases and J by 4 bases, and 11 bases separated the two germline ends. Germline V gene lookup returns CDR1 SGHTA and CDR2 FQGNSA. The CDR3 nucleotides are TGTGCCAGCAGCCCGGACGTCTTTAATGAAAAACTGTTTTTT. Amino acid sequence: CASSPDVFNEKLFF. Full variable domain (rest looked up from reference TRBV7-2 and TRBJ1-4): GAGVSQSPSNKVTEKGKDVELRCDPISGHTALYWYRQSLGQGLEFLIYFQGNSAPDKSGLPSDRFSAERTGGSVSTLTIQRTQQEDSAVYLCASSPDVFNEKLFFGSGTQLSVL.

J is TRBJ1-4 and V is TRBV7-2, with D unresolved. The CDR3 runs to 14 residues. Trimming pared 5 bases from V and 7 bases from J, leaving 14 bases between. Germline CDR1 reads SGHTA; CDR2 reads FQGNSA. CDR3: CASSPLGRSEKLFF. In DNA, the CDR3 is TGTGCCAGCAGCCCGCTGGGCAGGAGTGAAAAACTGTTTTTT.

The CDR3 is CASSLWGAGSHNEQFF. CDR3 nucleotides: TGTGCCAGCAGCTTGTGGGGGGCAGGGTCCCACAATGAGCAGTTCTTC. The chain carries TRBV11-2 and TRBJ2-1; D might be TRBD1 or TRBD2, each matching 6 bases. V dropped 3 bases and J dropped 5 bases, with 17 bases sitting between them. The germline V gene has CDR1 SGHAT and CDR2 FQNNGV. The CDR3 has 16 residues.

V and J are TRBV27 and TRBJ1-1; unclear D gene. CDR3 size: 15 residues. CDR1 is MNHEY and CDR2 is SMNVEV in the germline V gene (reference sequence). Between the trimmed V and J ends, which lost 3 bases and 0 bases, there was a span of 11 bases. The CDR3 reads CASSFSRTLNTEAFF. As DNA, the CDR3 is TGTGCCAGCAGTTTTTCACGGACTCTGAACACTGAAGCTTTCTTT.

Only one count was recorded for this clone. This chain connects TRBV7-2 to TRBJ2-7; weak D call: TRBD2 (5 bases). The CDR3 extends over 17 amino acids. V lost 5 bases and J lost 2, with 22 bases in between. From germline, CDR1 is SGHTA and CDR2 FQGNSA. CDR3: CASSKDPQRTTTYEQYF. The CDR3 nucleotides read TGTGCCAGCAGCAAAGACCCCCAGCGGACCACAACCTACGAGCAGTACTTC.

The chain recombines TRBV4-1 with TRBJ1-1; no definite D call. Trimming pared 1 base from V and 11 bases from J, leaving 17 bases between. This CDR3 spans 14 amino acids. Germline loops: CDR1 MGHRA, CDR2 YSYEKL. The CDR3 DNA reads TGCGCCAGCAGCCAAGGAGACGGTTCTCTCTCCGCTTTCTTT. It yields the protein CASSQGDGSLSAFF.

The chain joins TRBV6-1 to TRBJ2-7; tentatively, D is TRBD1 (5 bases). Germline CDR1 and CDR2: MNHNS and SASEGT. The germline V and J ends were trimmed by 3 bases and 4 bases, with 7 bases remaining between them. CDR3 length: 12 residues. The CDR3 DNA is TGTGCCAGCAGTGAGCGACAGTACGAGCAGTACTTC. Its translation: CASSERQYEQYF.

The rearrangement links TRBV25-1 to TRBJ2-1, with 10 bases matching TRBD1. CDR1 and CDR2 (germline): MGHDK, SYGVNS. CDR3 length equals 15 residues. The V gene end was trimmed by 6 bases and the J gene end by 8 bases; junction bases not matched to a gene: 10. In DNA form, the CDR3 reads TGTGCCAGCAGCAAGGGACAGGGGAGGTCGGATGAGCAGTTCTTC. Amino acids: CASSKGQGRSDEQFF. The whole variable domain, filled in from reference TRBV25-1 and TRBJ2-1, reads EADIYQTPRYLVIGTGKKITLECSQTMGHDKMYWYQQDPGMELHLIHYSYGVNSTEKGDLSSESTVSRIRTEHFPLTLESARPSHTSQYLCASSKGQGRSDEQFFGPGTRLTVL.

V is TRBV25-1 and J is TRBJ2-1, with 9 bases matching TRBD2. Germline V gene data show CDR1 as MGHDK and CDR2 as SYGVNS. Trimming took 6 bases from V and 2 from J; bases not matched to a gene: 5. The CDR3 totals 15 residues. CDR3 sequence (DNA): TGTGCCAGCAGGGTAGCGGGAGAGGCCTACAATGAGCAGTTCTTC. It translates to CASRVAGEAYNEQFF.

The chain is built from TRBV19 and TRBJ2-1; D is undetermined. The CDR3 has 11 residues. The V gene lost 3 bases and the J gene lost 9 bases, with 6 bases spanning the gap. Per the germline V gene, CDR1 is LNHDA and CDR2 is SQIVND (reference sequence). The CDR3 spells CASSIFSEQFF. In DNA form, the CDR3 reads TGTGCCAGTAGTATTTTCTCTGAGCAGTTCTTC.

This clone has only a few counts. CDR3 DNA sequence: TGTGCCAGCAGCTTAGAAAGCTCCTACGAGCAGTACTTC. Translating gives CASSLESSYEQYF. The gene calls are TRBV7-9 and TRBJ2-7, with D unresolved. The V gene's germline CDR1 is SEHNR and CDR2 FQNEAQ (reference sequence). The CDR3 is 13 residues long. V was cut by 1 base and J by 0 bases, with 4 bases left in between.

This clone was seen once. The chain couples TRBV5-4 to TRBJ2-6; the D gene could be TRBD1 or TRBD2 (5 bases each). This CDR3 has 19 amino acids. The germline gives CDR1 SGHNT, CDR2 YYREEE (reference sequence). The V end was cut by 0 bases, the J end by 0 bases, with 16 bases between. The CDR3 DNA follows: TGTGCCAGCAGCTTGGACCAGGGAGTACCCCGCTCTGGGGCCAACGTCCTGACTTTC. It specifies CASSLDQGVPRSGANVLTF.